This is a list of T cell receptor beta chains from one sample in a study of T cell responses to AZD1222 COVID-19 vaccine. The assay was immunoSEQ multiplex PCR, and TCRdb's table has in-frame clones only and misses some. This table has 90,000 to 140,000 clones, roughly 91% appearing once. The input for sequencing was peripheral blood, taken on day 0 of AZD1222 vaccination. The receptors derive from an adult in good health. Each CDR3 is given with its conserved first and last residue. D genes are given only for firm matches. Expanded clones are given a class, and other clones once, few, many or no size at all.

D	V	J	size	DNA	CDR3
NA	TRBV4-1	TRBJ1-5	NA	TGCGCCAGCAAACCCACCAGGACGGGAAATCAGCCCCAGCATTTT	CASKPTRTGNQPQHF
NA	TRBV5-4	TRBJ1-6	NA	TGTGCCAGCAGCTTAGAGGCAGGGAATTCACCCCTCCACTTT	CASSLEAGNSPLHF
NA	TRBV5-4	TRBJ1-2	NA	TGTGCCAGCGGGGTCCCTGCTGGCGGCTACACCTTC	CASGVPAGGYTF
NA	TRBV5-1	TRBJ1-1	NA	TGCGCCAGCAGCTTGCTCTGGGGGATGAACACTGAAGCTTTCTTT	CASSLLWGMNTEAFF
TRBD1	TRBV2	TRBJ2-1	NA	TGTGCCAGCAGTGAACAGGGACAGGGGAATGAGCAGTTCTTC	CASSEQGQGNEQFF
NA	TRBV5-1	TRBJ1-1	NA	TGCGCCAGCAGCTTGGCTACACAGAACACTGAAGCTTTCTTT	CASSLATQNTEAFF
TRBD1	TRBV6-6	TRBJ1-5	NA	TGTGCCAGCAGTTACGTCGTGGGACAGGGAAATCAGCCCCAGCATTTT	CASSYVVGQGNQPQHF
NA	TRBV4-2	TRBJ1-6	NA	TGTGCCAGCAGCCAGGGGCCCCTCGGCTCCTATAATTCACCCCTCCACTTT	CASSQGPLGSYNSPLHF
NA	TRBV7-3	TRBJ2-3	NA	TGTGCCAGCAGTAAGGCGGGCACAGATACGCAGTATTTT	CASSKAGTDTQYF
NA	TRBV10-3	TRBJ2-6	NA	TGTGCCATCAGTGAGTTCCGGGCAGGGAATCAATCCTTCTCTGGGGCCAACGTCCTGACTTTC	CAISEFRAGNQSFSGANVLTF
NA	TRBV30	TRBJ2-3	NA	TGTGCCTCCTCCCGGGGTCATGGAGGGACAGATACGCAGTATTTT	CASSRGHGGTDTQYF
TRBD1	TRBV28	TRBJ1-2	NA	TGTGCCAGCAGAGAAGTGGGGACAGGGTATGGCTACACCTTC	CASREVGTGYGYTF
TRBD1	TRBV6-1	TRBJ2-7	NA	TGTGCCAGCAGTGGAGGGATCCAGGGGGCGCCCCTTTTGTCCTACGAGCAGTACTTC	CASSGGIQGAPLLSYEQYF
TRBD2	TRBV3-1/TRBV3-2	TRBJ2-1	NA	TGTGCCAGCAGCCAAGTAGCGGGAGTTTCTAATGAGCAGTTCTTC	CASSQVAGVSNEQFF
TRBD2	TRBV7-6	TRBJ2-3	NA	TGTGCCAGCAGCCTCACTAGCGGGGGGCTCACAGATACGCAGTATTTT	CASSLTSGGLTDTQYF
NA	TRBV27	TRBJ2-1	NA	TGTGCCAGCAGTTCACCGTTGAGCTCCTACAATGAGCAGTTCTTC	CASSSPLSSYNEQFF
TRBD1	TRBV29-1	TRBJ2-5	NA	TGCAGCGTTAGACGACAGGGGGATATAGAGACCCAGTACTTC	CSVRRQGDIETQYF
NA	TRBV4-1	TRBJ2-5	NA	TGCGCCAGCAGCCAAGTAGGGAGTGAGACCCAGTACTTC	CASSQVGSETQYF
NA	TRBV19	TRBJ2-2	NA	TGTGCCAGTAGTATAAAACAGTACACCGGGGAGCTGTTTTTT	CASSIKQYTGELFF
TRBD2	TRBV4-3	TRBJ2-2	NA	TGCGCCAGCAGCCAAGAAACTAGCGGCCTCACCGGGGAGCTGTTTTTT	CASSQETSGLTGELFF
NA	TRBV29-1	TRBJ1-1	NA	TGCAGCGCCCCACAGACAGGGAACACTGAAGCTTTCTTT	CSAPQTGNTEAFF
TRBD2	TRBV2	TRBJ2-5	NA	TGTGCCAGCAGCGTAAGCGGGAAAGAGACCCAGTACTTC	CASSVSGKETQYF
NA	TRBV18	TRBJ1-2	NA	TGTGCCAGCTCACCACCAACAGGCGGGGGCTACACCTTC	CASSPPTGGGYTF
NA	TRBV24-1	TRBJ1-6	NA	TGTGCCACCAGTGGAAGGGACGGGAATTCACCCCTCCACTTT	CATSGRDGNSPLHF
NA	TRBV28	TRBJ1-6	once	TGTGCCAGCAGCCCCCTCGGGGGGGCGCGGGTTTCACCCCTCCACTTT	CASSPLGGARVSPLHF
NA	TRBV5-8	TRBJ1-2	NA	TGTGCCAGCAGCCGGGCGGGGACCCTGGGGGGCTACACCTTC	CASSRAGTLGGYTF
TRBD1	TRBV7-3	TRBJ1-4	NA	TGTGCCAGCAGCCCCGACAGGGGGAGTGAAAAACTGTTTTTT	CASSPDRGSEKLFF
NA	TRBV24-1	TRBJ2-3	NA	TGTGCCACCAGTGATTTCGTCCGGCAGGGGTTAGATACGCAGTATTTT	CATSDFVRQGLDTQYF
NA	TRBV21-1	TRBJ1-5	NA	TGTGCCAGCAGCAGTTACAGGGATCAGCCCCAGCATTTT	CASSSYRDQPQHF
NA	TRBV18	TRBJ2-7	NA	TGTGCCAGCTCTCCGCCAGGGGGGCCCTACGAGCAGTACTTC	CASSPPGGPYEQYF
NA	TRBV20-1	TRBJ2-7	NA	TGCAGTGCCCGCGGTTTCAACGAGCAGTACTTC	CSARGFNEQYF
NA	TRBV6-5	TRBJ1-4	NA	TGTGCCAGCAGTCATATACGCAGTGGTAATGAAAAACTGTTTTTT	CASSHIRSGNEKLFF
NA	TRBV9	TRBJ1-2	NA	TGTGCCAGCAGCGTAGCGGCGGGGCACTATGGCTACACCTTC	CASSVAAGHYGYTF
NA	TRBV7-2	TRBJ1-4	NA	TGTGCCAGCAGCTTAAACGGGAATGAAAAACTGTTTTTT	CASSLNGNEKLFF
TRBD2	TRBV9	TRBJ2-5	NA	TGTGCCAGCAGCTTCACTAGCGGGAGCCCCCAAGAGACCCAGTACTTC	CASSFTSGSPQETQYF
NA	TRBV5-8	TRBJ1-1	NA	TGTGCCAGCAGCTTGGCTCCGACAGGGAACACTGAAGCTTTCTTT	CASSLAPTGNTEAFF
TRBD2	TRBV14	TRBJ2-7	NA	TGTGCCAGCAGCCAAGATTGGGGACTAGCGGGAGGATGGGAGCAGTACTTC	CASSQDWGLAGGWEQYF
NA	TRBV11-3	TRBJ2-1	NA	TGTGCCAGCAGCTTAGATGGGGTTGGGGGCAATGAGCAGTTCTTC	CASSLDGVGGNEQFF
NA	TRBV5-4	TRBJ2-1	NA	TGTGCCAGCAGCTTGGGGGGGTTTGATGAGCAGTTCTTC	CASSLGGFDEQFF
NA	TRBV5-1	TRBJ2-7	NA	TGCGCCAGCAGCTTCACAGAGACTACTACCTACGAGCAGTACTTC	CASSFTETTTYEQYF
NA	TRBV5-4	TRBJ2-7	NA	TGTGCCAGCAGCTTGGCTGGTGGCAGCTCCTACGAGCAGTACTTC	CASSLAGGSSYEQYF
TRBD1	TRBV5-1	TRBJ1-6	NA	TGCGCCAGCAGCTCCCGGGCCCGGGACAGGGGTTCACCCCTCCACTTT	CASSSRARDRGSPLHF
NA	TRBV2	TRBJ2-3	NA	TGTGCCAGCAGTGAAGCGCTGAGCACAGATACGCAGTATTTT	CASSEALSTDTQYF
NA	TRBV3-1/TRBV3-2	TRBJ1-1	NA	TGTGCCAGCAGCCAAGAAGGAGGGGAACAGACAGCGAACACTGAAGCTTTCTTT	CASSQEGGEQTANTEAFF
TRBD1	TRBV2	TRBJ1-4	NA	TGTGCCAGCAGTGAAGAGATTGGAGGGACAGGCGAAAAACTGTTTTTT	CASSEEIGGTGEKLFF
NA	TRBV7-2	TRBJ2-7	NA	TGTGCCAGCAGCTTCGGGGGCGGCGAGCAGTACTTC	CASSFGGGEQYF
TRBD2	TRBV15	TRBJ2-3	NA	TGTGCCACCAGGGCTAGCGGACCAGATACGCAGTATTTT	CATRASGPDTQYF
TRBD2	TRBV2	TRBJ2-1	NA	TGTGCCAGCAGCCTCGGGGTAGCGGGAATTAATGAGCAGTTCTTC	CASSLGVAGINEQFF
NA	TRBV29-1	TRBJ1-5	NA	TGCAGCGTCGGGGAGATGGGTCAGCCCCAGCATTTT	CSVGEMGQPQHF
TRBD2	TRBV10-1	TRBJ2-1	NA	TGCGCCAGCAGTATGGGACTAGTTGACCCGCTTAGGTTCTTC	CASSMGLVDPLRFF
NA	TRBV6-6	TRBJ2-3	NA	TGTGCCAGCAGTTTCAAGGATGGTACGCAGTATTTT	CASSFKDGTQYF
TRBD1	TRBV7-3	TRBJ2-3	NA	TGTGCCAGCAGCCTAGGACAGGGGGCATCCGATACGCAGTATTTT	CASSLGQGASDTQYF
NA	TRBV2	TRBJ1-5	NA	TGTGCCAGCAGTGACACAGAGCGCAATCAGCCCCAGCATTTT	CASSDTERNQPQHF